This T cell receptor beta chain was obtained from a study of blood T cell repertoires in COVID-19. About the study: From the United States, Italy and Spain came samples of acute and convalescent COVID-19. PBMCs, B-cell-depleted T cells, or T cells provided the cDNA or gDNA that made up the material.

Germline CDR1 reads MRHNA; CDR2 reads SNTAGT. Trimming took off 3 bases at V and 8 bases at J, with 17 bases between the two ends. The CDR3 runs 15 residues. The method was immunoSEQ multiplex PCR; TCRdb's version includes in-frame clones alone and lacks a portion of them. The sample consists of about 170,000 clones, approximately 82% of them appearing once. What was sequenced was peripheral blood. J is TRBJ2-1 and V is TRBV6-4, with a tentative D call TRBD1 (5 bases). The sequence was collected from a woman between 65 and 79 years old who had recovered from COVID-19. The CDR3 region has the DNA TGTGCCAGCAGTGAGGTCGGTCTAGGGGTCGATGAGCAGTTCTTC. Residues: CASSEVGLGVDEQFF.